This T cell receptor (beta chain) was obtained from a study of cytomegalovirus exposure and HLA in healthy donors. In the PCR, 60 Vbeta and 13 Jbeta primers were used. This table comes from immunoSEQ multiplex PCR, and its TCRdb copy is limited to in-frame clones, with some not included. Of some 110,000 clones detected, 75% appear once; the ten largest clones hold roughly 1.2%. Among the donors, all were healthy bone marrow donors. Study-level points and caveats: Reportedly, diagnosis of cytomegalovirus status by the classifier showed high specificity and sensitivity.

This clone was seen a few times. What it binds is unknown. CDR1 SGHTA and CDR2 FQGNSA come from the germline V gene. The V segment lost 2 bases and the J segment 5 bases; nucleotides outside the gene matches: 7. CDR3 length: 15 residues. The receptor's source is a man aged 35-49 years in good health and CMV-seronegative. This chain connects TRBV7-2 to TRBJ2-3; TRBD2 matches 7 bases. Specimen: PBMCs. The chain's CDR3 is CASSLSPAGLDTQYF. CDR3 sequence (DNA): TGTGCCAGCAGCTTAAGCCCAGCGGGGTTAGATACGCAGTATTTT.